Each of the 27 T cell receptor beta chains below was sequenced from the same sample in a study of blood T cell repertoires in COVID-19. Sequencing used immunoSEQ multiplex PCR; TCRdb keeps in-frame clones, though not all of them. Of some 250,000 clones in the sample, around four fifths are singletons; the top ten hold roughly 2%. Sequencing was carried out using peripheral blood. The receptors derive from a man aged 30 to 39 who had recovered from COVID-19.

This clone has only a few counts. The chain is built from TRBV7-9 and TRBJ1-5, with 9 bases matching TRBD1. Germline CDR1 SEHNR, CDR2 FQNEAQ (reference sequence). V shed 4 bases, J shed 8 bases, and the junction held 6 bases outside the gene matches. The CDR3 sequence is 14 residues long. This CDR3 is CASSSTGGAEPQHF. The CDR3 DNA is TGTGCCAGCAGCTCCACAGGGGGCGCTGAGCCCCAGCATTTT.

The V call is TRBV5-6, the J call TRBJ1-6; D is perhaps TRBD1 (5 bases). V lost 6 bases and J lost 9, with 16 bases in between. This CDR3 has 14 residues. The germline V gene has CDR1 SGHDT and CDR2 YYEEEE. As DNA, the CDR3 is TGTGCCAGCACCAGAGGCCGTACAGGTTCACCCCTCCACTTT. As protein: CASTRGRTGSPLHF.

This rearrangement joins TRBV6-5 to TRBJ2-7, with TRBD2 matching 8 bases. Germline lookup yields CDR1 MNHEY and CDR2 SVGAGI. J lost 4 bases, V lost 4 bases, and 6 bases had no gene match. The CDR3 is made up of 14 amino acids. The CDR3 DNA reads as TGTGCCAGCAGTTCGGCGGGGGGACCTTACGAGCAGTACGTC. It yields the protein CASSSAGGPYEQYV.

This sequence joins TRBV5-1 and TRBJ2-1; D uncertain. The CDR3 contains 13 residues. Trimming took off 0 bases at V and 5 bases at J, with 6 bases between the two ends. The germline gives CDR1 SGHRS, CDR2 YFSETQ. CDR3 DNA sequence: TGCGCCAGCAGCTTGGACAGTAACAATGAGCAGTTCTTC. Protein: CASSLDSNNEQFF.

This clone was counted a few times. The CDR3 here is CASQGNLARTGNTIYF. CDR3 in DNA: TGCGCCAGCCAGGGTAACCTGGCGAGGACTGGAAACACCATATATTTT. This chain connects TRBV10-2 to TRBJ1-3, with D possibly matching TRBD1 (5 bases). The V gene lost 8 bases and the J gene lost 2 bases, with 19 bases spanning the gap. The germline V gene encodes CDR1 WSHSY and CDR2 SAAADI. The CDR3 covers 16 residues.

V gene TRBV10-2 combines with J gene TRBJ2-5, with TRBD1 matching 8 bases. Germline V gives CDR1 WSHSY, CDR2 SAAADI. Germline trimming cut 5 bases from V and 0 bases from J; bases unmatched to any gene: 5. The CDR3 spans 15 residues. This chain's CDR3 is CASSQGGQDQETQYF. The CDR3 nucleotides are TGCGCCAGCAGTCAAGGGGGACAGGACCAAGAGACCCAGTACTTC.

J is TRBJ2-5 and V is TRBV2; 12 nucleotides match TRBD2. Germline assignment: CDR1 SNHLY and CDR2 FYNNEI. V shed 6 bases, J shed 12 bases, and the junction held 11 bases outside the gene matches. The CDR3 is made up of 14 amino acids. CDR3 coding DNA: TGTGCCAGCAGGGGGAGGACTAGCGGGGCGACTAAGTACTTC. This encodes CASRGRTSGATKYF.

The chain uses TRBV6-4 and TRBJ1-6, with 7 bases aligning to TRBD1. The CDR3 has 15 amino acids. Germline loops: CDR1 MRHNA, CDR2 SNTAGT. V lost 0 bases to trimming and J lost 7 bases; unmatched junction nucleotides: 3. The CDR3 DNA is TGTGCCAGCAGTGACTCGGCAGGGGGGAATTCACCCCTCCACTTT. Its protein is CASSDSAGGNSPLHF.

Remarks on this clone: The same CDR3 can be traced to other DNA sequences in this sample. The CDR3, as DNA: TGCGCCAGCAGCTTGGCCAGGGGTGATTCACCCCTCCACTTT. It translates to CASSLARGDSPLHF. The chain carries TRBV5-1 and TRBJ1-6; D is possibly TRBD1 (6 bases). CDR3 size: 14 residues. Germline V gene data show CDR1 as SGHRS and CDR2 as YFSETQ. The germline V and J ends were trimmed by 0 bases and 8 bases, with 9 bases remaining between them.

The V gene is TRBV27, the J gene TRBJ2-1; D is perhaps TRBD1 (6 bases). The CDR3 spans 14 residues. V lost 10 bases to trimming and J lost 4 bases, with 17 bases between them. The germline V gene has CDR1 MNHEY and CDR2 SMNVEV (reference sequence). For the CDR3, the DNA is TGTGCCACCCGAACCCAGACAGGTTACAATGAGCAGTTCTTC. The encoded protein is CATRTQTGYNEQFF.

The V call is TRBV20-1, the J call TRBJ2-7, with TRBD1 identical over 7 bases. The CDR3 runs to 11 residues. CDR1 and CDR2 from the germline V gene are DFQATT and SNEGSKA (reference sequence). Germline trimming cut 6 bases from V and 3 bases from J; bases unmatched to any gene: 2. The CDR3 here is CSAAGGYEQYV. The CDR3 nucleotides are TGCAGTGCCGCAGGGGGCTACGAGCAGTACGTC.

The genes are TRBV3-1 (or the pseudogene TRBV3-2) and TRBJ2-1; no clear D. V was shortened by 4 bases and J by 0 bases, with 10 bases between the two germline ends. CDR3 length equals 15 residues. Looked up from germline, CDR1 is LGHDT and CDR2 is YNNKEL (reference sequence). This chain's CDR3 is CASSLDASSYNEQFF. The CDR3 bases are TGTGCCAGCAGCCTAGACGCCAGCTCCTACAATGAGCAGTTCTTC.

This sequence joins TRBV12-3 or TRBV12-4 and TRBJ1-1; TRBD1 matches at 7 bases. The trim removed 6 bases at V and 8 bases at J, leaving 9 bases unmatched. The length of the CDR3 is 13 residues. The CDR3 loop reads CASSLDRLGEAFF. The CDR3 DNA follows: TGTGCCAGCAGCCTGGACAGGCTTGGAGAAGCTTTCTTT.

The chain links TRBV21-1 to TRBJ2-5; TRBD1, the table's D call, was not compared with the DNA. TRBV21-1 is noted as a pseudogene. This CDR3 region has 13 residues. The CDR3 protein is CASSKRGQETQYF. In nucleotides, the CDR3 is TGTGCCAGCAGCAAGCGGGGACAGGAGACCCAGTACTTC.

The chain's CDR3 is CASEQGLGRTGNTIYF. The CDR3 DNA is TGTGCCAGCGAACAGGGGTTGGGACGAACGGGAAACACCATATATTTT. The chain has TRBV9 and TRBJ1-3; 7 nucleotides line up with TRBD1. Germline V gene lookup returns CDR1 SGDLS and CDR2 YYNGEE. After removal of 7 bases from V and 4 bases from J, the junction contained 14 bases not matched to a gene. The CDR3 has 16 amino acids.

V usage is TRBV10-3 and J usage is TRBJ2-1; D may be TRBD1 (5 bases). The CDR3 runs 15 residues. CDR1 ENHRY and CDR2 SYGVKD come from the germline V gene. V lost 6 bases, J lost 0 bases, and 12 bases lay in between. CDR3 DNA sequence: TGTGCCATCAGCCCGACAGAGAGCTCCTACAATGAGCAGTTCTTC. Translated, it gives CAISPTESSYNEQFF.

The chain joins TRBV6-1 to TRBJ2-3; 7 bases agree with TRBD2. The CDR3 contains 16 residues. The germline gives CDR1 MNHNS, CDR2 SASEGT. J was trimmed by 6 bases and V by 2 bases; bases with no gene match: 11. The DNA of the CDR3 is TGTGCCAGCAGTGAACTCGGGAGGTGGTCTTTTGATACGCAGTATTTT. Protein sequence: CASSELGRWSFDTQYF.

This clone was picked up one time. The V and J genes are TRBV6-5 and TRBJ1-2; TRBD1 aligns across 9 bases. There are 15 residues in the CDR3. Unmatched junction bases numbered 10, after V lost 7 bases and J lost 4 bases. Germline V gene sequence: CDR1 MNHEY, CDR2 SVGAGI. CDR3 residues: CASNPGQGRAYGYTF. CDR3 nucleotides: TGTGCCAGCAACCCGGGACAGGGTAGGGCCTATGGCTACACCTTC.

This clone showed up just a few times. The rearrangement links TRBV16 to TRBJ1-1; 8 bases are shared with TRBD1. The CDR3 covers 15 residues. V lost 2 bases to trimming and J lost 0 bases; unmatched junction nucleotides: 2. From germline, CDR1 is KGHSY and CDR2 FQNENV. CDR3 nucleotides: TGTGCCAGCAGCCAACGGGGACAGGTGAACACTGAAGCTTTCTTT. Its protein product is CASSQRGQVNTEAFF.

V usage is TRBV29-1 and J usage is TRBJ1-2; D is undetermined. CDR3 length: 12 residues. Germline CDR1 and CDR2: SQVTM and ANQGSEA. V lost 8 bases and J lost 8, with 18 bases in between. The CDR3 reads CSLWESRVGYTF. CDR3 DNA: TGCAGCTTGTGGGAGAGTAGGGTAGGCTACACCTTC.

The chain combines TRBV18 with TRBJ1-2, with 9 bases identical to TRBD1. In germline, CDR1 is KGHSH, CDR2 LQKENI. J gave up 5 bases and V 2 bases, and 6 bases lay outside the gene matches. The CDR3 is made up of 15 amino acids. For the CDR3, the DNA is TGTGCCAGCTCACCATTGGGACAGGGTGAATATGGCTACACCTTC. This translates into CASSPLGQGEYGYTF.

The gene calls are TRBV3-1 (or the pseudogene TRBV3-2) and TRBJ2-3; D is unclear. V lost 2 bases and J lost 10, with 7 bases in between. CDR3 size: 11 residues. Germline V gene lookup returns CDR1 LGHDT and CDR2 YNNKEL (reference sequence). CDR3 sequence (DNA): TGTGCCAGCAGCCAACTAGAAGCGCAGTATTTT. It yields the protein CASSQLEAQYF.

Concerning this clone: Other nucleotide sequences from this sample produce the same CDR3. The chain has TRBV5-1 and TRBJ1-6; 7 bases agree with TRBD1. Looked up from germline, CDR1 is SGHRS and CDR2 is YFSETQ. This CDR3 has 14 residues. V was pared by 0 bases and J by 7 bases, with 1 base of the junction left unmatched. CDR3 sequence reads: CASSLGQGNSPLHF. The CDR3 DNA follows: TGCGCCAGCAGCTTGGGACAGGGAAATTCACCCCTCCACTTT.

This clone has at least ten counts. The genes are TRBV6-1 and TRBJ2-7; D is possibly TRBD1 (6 bases). Deletions cut 1 base from V and 2 bases from J, with 12 bases between. CDR3 length equals 15 residues. CDR1 and CDR2 from the germline V gene are MNHNS and SASEGT. The CDR3 DNA reads TGTGCCAGCAGTGAAGGCTCCGGGACACCCTACGAGCAGTACGTC. Translation gives CASSEGSGTPYEQYV.

This clone was detected a few times. This chain joins TRBV11-2 and TRBJ2-7, with TRBD2 matching over 13 bases. CDR1 SGHAT and CDR2 FQNNGV come from the germline V gene. V lost 6 bases, J lost 6 bases, and 5 bases stayed unmatched. CDR3 size: 14 residues. The CDR3 DNA reads as TGTGCCAGCAGTCGACTAGCGGGGGGCCTCGAGCAGTACGTC. It yields the protein CASSRLAGGLEQYV.

CDR3 sequence: CAIRGGDGGNTIYF. The CDR3 coding sequence is TGTGCCATCAGAGGGGGTGACGGAGGAAACACCATATATTTT. This chain uses TRBV10-3 with TRBJ1-3; TRBD1 might be the D (6 bases). Germline CDR1 reads ENHRY; CDR2 reads SYGVKD. The CDR3 spans 14 residues. Trimming removed 6 bases at V and 4 bases at J, with 13 bases between.

The chain carries TRBV7-8 and TRBJ1-1; 8 bases are shared with TRBD1. V gave up 3 bases and J gave up 11 bases; unmatched junction bases: 5. The CDR3 extends over 12 amino acids. Germline CDR1 SGHVS, CDR2 FQNEAQ. CDR3 in DNA: TGTGCCAGCAGCTTGGACAGGGCGCCGGCTTTCTTT. Protein sequence: CASSLDRAPAFF.